Detailed here is one TCR beta chain. This sample is drawn from a study of blood T cell repertoires in COVID-19. Study-wide context: PBMCs, B-cell-depleted T cells, or T cells provided the cDNA or gDNA that made up the material.

The repertoire was sequenced with immunoSEQ multiplex PCR; TCRdb's copy has only in-frame clones and lacks some. The sample lists about 290,000 clones, about nine tenths occurring once. The ends lost 4 bases at V and 2 bases at J; junction bases unmatched: 4. The length of the CDR3 is 15 residues. CDR1 is SGHRS and CDR2 is YFSETQ in the germline V gene. The sequenced material came from peripheral blood. The source is a woman in her twenties or thirties with COVID-19, enrolled during active disease. The V and J genes are TRBV5-1 and TRBJ2-3, with 10 bases that match TRBD2. CDR3 coding DNA: TGCGCCAGCAGCGCCGGGACTAGCGTCACAGATACGCAGTATTTT. Translation: CASSAGTSVTDTQYF.